The present TCR beta chain was sequenced within a study of cytomegalovirus exposure and HLA in healthy donors. This clone appeared once. What it binds is not known. This CDR3 region has 14 residues. CDR1 is MDHEN, CDR2 SYDVKM, per germline. With 3 bases removed from V and 4 bases from J, the gap between germline ends came to 13 bases. Study conclusions and caveats: Trimming of TCR beta V- and J-genes showed a link, identified in a later analysis, to a missense DCLRE1C variant. Of the V segments, some could not be distinguished, including TRBV6-2 and TRBV6-3, and were excluded.

In the PCR, 60 Vbeta and 13 Jbeta primers were used. Study processing details: Later reanalysis found 80 million or so unique TCR beta chains, roughly 10 million of them shared. Here immunoSEQ multiplex PCR was the method, and the copy in TCRdb shows in-frame clones only, minus some. V and J calls and clone size are as listed in that table; D and trimming were resolved from the DNA. The sample consists of some 180,000 clones, about four fifths of them appearing once. This TCR came from a woman aged 25 to 45 in good health and CMV-seropositive. This rearrangement joins TRBV28 to TRBJ2-7; D is possibly TRBD1 (5 bases). The sequenced sample was PBMCs. The CDR3 here is CASSFSWSGYEQYF. In nucleotides, the CDR3 is TGTGCCAGCAGTTTCTCGTGGTCAGGGTACGAGCAGTACTTC.